Presented here are 7 T cell receptor beta chains from one specimen sequenced in a study of patients and donors after allogeneic stem cell transplantation. Using its own MiXCR run on the RT-PCR reads, TCRdb lists one record per CDR3 protein. The sample contains some 880,000 distinct CDR3 sequences, more than 15% of which appear only once. Sequenced material: blood, either unsorted or a sorted T cell fraction (not recorded which). These TCRs come from a human donor who was either an allogeneic HSCT recipient or a stem cell or donor lymphocyte infusion donor (not recorded which). It is not recorded whose cells these are; they may come from a transplant donor.

V is TRBV5-1 and J is TRBJ2-1; 12 bases match TRBD2. The CDR3 covers 15 residues. After removal of 1 base from V and 7 bases from J, the junction contained 3 bases not matched to a gene. The germline gives CDR1 SGHRS, CDR2 YFSETQ. CDR3 region: CASSLRTSGKNEQFF. CDR3 nucleotide sequence: TGCGCCAGCAGCTTGCGGACTAGCGGGAAGAATGAGCAGTTCTTC.

The chain carries TRBV2 and TRBJ2-2; D call uncertain. The germline V and J ends were trimmed by 7 bases and 1 base, with 13 bases remaining between them. Germline assignment: CDR1 SNHLY and CDR2 FYNNEI. The CDR3 spans 15 residues. The CDR3 coding sequence is TGTGCCAGCATTGTTGTGGGCCAGAACACCGGGGAGCTGTTTTTT. Amino acid sequence: CASIVVGQNTGELFF.

The rearrangement uses TRBV27 and TRBJ2-1; D not resolved. From germline, CDR1 is MNHEY and CDR2 SMNVEV (reference sequence). The CDR3 spans 15 residues. The V and J ends lost 2 bases and 6 bases respectively, with 14 bases between them. The CDR3 DNA is TGTGCCAGCAGTTTAGTGGCGTATGCCCGCAATGAGCAGTTCTTC. Its translation: CASSLVAYARNEQFF.

This clonotype was recorded many times. V gene TRBV12-3 or TRBV12-4 combines with J gene TRBJ1-6; D is unresolved. V dropped 3 bases and J dropped 9 bases, with 15 bases sitting between them. This CDR3 region has 15 residues. The CDR3 nucleotides read TGTGCCAGCAGTTTGGGCATCCTTGGTAGTTCACCCCTCCACTTT. It specifies CASSLGILGSSPLHF.

This clonotype has only a few counts. CDR3: CAIKLLNDVAYEQYF. As DNA, the CDR3 is TGTGCCATCAAGCTTCTAAATGACGTTGCCTACGAGCAGTACTTC. The genes are TRBV10-3 and TRBJ2-7; D not certain. The CDR3 sequence is 15 residues long. CDR1 and CDR2 from the germline V gene are ENHRY and SYGVKD. V was clipped by 7 bases and J by 2 bases, with 18 bases between them.

In its sample, this clonotype was seen a few times. As DNA, the CDR3 is TGTGCCAGCAGTATTAGCGGGGGCACCGTCACAGATACGCAGTATTTT. It encodes CASSISGGTVTDTQYF. The V gene is TRBV12-3 or TRBV12-4, the J gene TRBJ2-3, with 9 bases aligning to TRBD2. V lost 5 bases and J lost 2; bases outside the gene matches: 8. This CDR3 has 16 residues.

The rearrangement links TRBV5-1 to TRBJ2-2, with D maybe TRBD1 (5 bases). This CDR3 contains 15 residues. The germline gives CDR1 SGHRS, CDR2 YFSETQ. Trimming left V 4 bases short and J 0 bases short, with 10 bases between. CDR3 nucleotides: TGCGCCAGCAGCAGTGACAGACCGAACACCGGGGAGCTGTTTTTT. This codes for CASSSDRPNTGELFF.